This TCR beta chain was identified during a study of blood T cell repertoires in COVID-19. Study in general: PBMCs, B-cell-depleted T cells, or T cells provided the cDNA or gDNA that made up the material.

The V gene end was trimmed by 10 bases and the J gene end by 3 bases; junction bases not matched to a gene: 8. The CDR3 runs 14 residues. CDR1 and CDR2 (germline): ENHRY, SYGVKD. Measured with immunoSEQ multiplex PCR; TCRdb has only the in-frame clones, and not every one. The sample lists some 98,000 clones, about 80% occurring once. Sequences were obtained from peripheral blood. This chain connects TRBV10-3 to TRBJ2-1, with 8 bases matching TRBD2. This clonotype was sampled from a man in his sixties or seventies with acute or convalescent COVID-19. CDR3 in amino acids: CATSSGSSYNEQFF. The DNA of the CDR3 is TGTGCCACCTCTAGCGGGTCAAGCTACAATGAGCAGTTCTTC.